The next 3 T cell receptor beta chains were all read from a single sample in a study of blood T cells in healthy people across ages. A second PCR, run for 7 to 11 cycles, used a sample-barcoded 5' primer plus a J-beta primer mix. Via MiXCR, TCRdb re-called the 5' RACE reads, giving one row per CDR3 protein. The sample shows around 1.1 million distinct CDR3 sequences, 35% to 40% of them seen only once. The sample taken for sequencing was blood. Every receptor here comes from a man younger than 35 in good health.

The rearrangement links TRBV27 to TRBJ2-5; D is uncertain. Trimming left V 6 bases short and J 2 bases short, with 13 bases between. The CDR3 has 14 amino acids. Looked up from germline, CDR1 is MNHEY and CDR2 is SMNVEV (reference sequence). The CDR3 reads CASRLRGSQETQYF. The CDR3 region has the DNA TGTGCCAGCAGGTTAAGAGGCAGTCAAGAGACCCAGTACTTC.

There are a few counts of this clonotype. V and J are TRBV29-1 and TRBJ1-1, with D hard to call. This CDR3 comprises 12 residues. V was clipped by 8 bases and J by 3 bases, with 13 bases between them. CDR1 SQVTM and CDR2 ANQGSEA come from the germline V gene. The CDR3 DNA follows: TGCAGCTCCCCCGGGCCCGACACTGAAGCTTTCTTT. Its translation is CSSPGPDTEAFF.

This chain uses TRBV6-6 with TRBJ1-6; a possible D gene is TRBD1 (6 bases). CDR3 size: 16 residues. Germline-derived CDR1 and CDR2 are MNHNY and SVGAGI (reference sequence). The V and J ends lost 0 bases and 8 bases respectively, with 14 bases between them. The CDR3 region has the DNA TGTGCCAGCAGTTACTCGACGGGGGGGCGGGATTCACCCCTCCACTTT. This encodes CASSYSTGGRDSPLHF.